Below are 14 T cell receptor beta chains sequenced from a single sample in a study of chemoradiotherapy in HPV16-positive cancers. The assay was immunoSEQ multiplex PCR, and TCRdb's table has in-frame clones only and misses some. The table records 50,000 to 55,000 clones, more than 75% of them present only once. The source material was blood, sampled from a patient who underwent chemoradiotherapy. The receptors shown here come from a human donor with HPV-associated anogenital cancer.

V gene TRBV4-1 combines with J gene TRBJ2-3; 11 nucleotides agree with TRBD2. The germline V gene encodes CDR1 MGHRA and CDR2 YSYEKL. J gave up 0 bases and V 1 base, and 9 bases lay outside the gene matches. This CDR3 region has 19 residues. In DNA, the CDR3 is TGCGCCAGCAGCCAAGGCACTAGCGGGAGTGGAATTAGCACAGATACGCAGTATTTT. Translating it yields CASSQGTSGSGISTDTQYF.

This chain uses TRBV19 with TRBJ2-7, with D possibly matching TRBD1 (5 bases). The CDR3 has 14 amino acids. Per germline, CDR1 LNHDA and CDR2 SQIVND (reference sequence). V was pared by 9 bases and J by 5 bases, with 20 bases between. CDR3 amino acids: CASTPRGLADEQYF. The CDR3 bases are TGTGCCAGCACCCCTAGGGGTTTGGCGGACGAGCAGTACTTC.

This chain connects TRBV4-3 to TRBJ2-1, with TRBD1 matching over 8 bases. CDR1 LGHNA and CDR2 YSLEER come from the germline V gene. V lost 4 bases to trimming and J lost 6 bases; unmatched junction nucleotides: 8. The CDR3 consists of 15 residues. CDR3 protein: CASSPSTGALNEQFF. CDR3 sequence (DNA): TGCGCCAGCAGCCCATCGACAGGGGCTCTCAATGAGCAGTTCTTC.

The genes are TRBV27 and TRBJ2-2; D is unresolved. Germline V gene sequence: CDR1 MNHEY, CDR2 SMNVEV (reference sequence). Deletions cut 3 bases from V and 7 bases from J, with 6 bases between. The CDR3 totals 12 residues. CDR3 sequence (DNA): TGTGCCAGCAGTTTTTTCGGCGGGGAGCTGTTTTTT. Protein: CASSFFGGELFF.

The V call is TRBV19, the J call TRBJ1-6; 10 bases align to TRBD1. The CDR3 is 15 amino acids. Germline V CDR1 and CDR2: LNHDA, SQIVND (reference sequence). The V and J ends lost 10 bases and 7 bases, in that order; junction bases with no gene match: 10. The CDR3 coding sequence is TGTGCCACTTCGTCCCTGGGACAGGGGAATTCACCCCTCCACTTT. Its translation is CATSSLGQGNSPLHF. Complete variable domain (other parts from reference TRBV19 and TRBJ1-6): DGGITQSPKYLFRKEGQNVTLSCEQNLNHDAMYWYRQDPGQGLRLIYYSQIVNDFQKGDIAEGYSVSREKKESFPLTVTSAQKNPTAFYLCATSSLGQGNSPLHFGNGTRLTVT.

The rearrangement joins TRBV12-5 to TRBJ2-4; D tentatively fits TRBD1 or TRBD2 (5 bases each). The CDR3 spans 18 residues. The germline gives CDR1 LGHNT, CDR2 FRNRAP. Deletions cut 6 bases from V and 5 bases from J, with 26 bases between. CDR3 amino acids: CASGRFYSGSLGENIQYF. The CDR3 nucleotides read TGTGCTAGTGGCCGTTTTTATTCGGGCTCTCTGGGGGAAAACATTCAGTACTTC.

This clone came up a few times. V usage is TRBV7-6 and J usage is TRBJ1-3; D uncertain. Per germline, CDR1 SGHVS and CDR2 FNYEAQ. The CDR3 is 13 amino acids. Trimming took 2 bases from V and 2 from J, leaving 4 bases between them. In DNA form, the CDR3 reads TGTGCCAGCAGCTTAAGCGCTGGAAACACCATATATTTT. The encoded protein is CASSLSAGNTIYF.

This chain connects TRBV4-1 to TRBJ1-5, with D unclear. Trimming cost V 4 bases and J 1 base, with 8 bases left between them. Germline V gene data show CDR1 as MGHRA and CDR2 as YSYEKL. CDR3 length: 14 amino acids. The CDR3 DNA reads TGCGCCAGCAGCCCTGGATGGAGCAATCAGCCCCAGCATTTT. Protein sequence: CASSPGWSNQPQHF.

This chain uses TRBV7-2 with TRBJ1-6; the D is unclear. Germline CDR1 is SGHTA and CDR2 is FQGNSA. The ends were cut back, 4 bases at V and 7 bases at J, with 5 bases in the middle. The CDR3 is made up of 12 amino acids. In DNA form, the CDR3 reads TGTGCCAGCAGCTCGCGGAATTCACCCCTCCACTTT. Protein sequence: CASSSRNSPLHF.

The gene calls are TRBV14 and TRBJ2-2; the match to TRBD1 covers 8 bases. V was pared by 4 bases and J by 0 bases, with 4 bases of the junction left unmatched. There are 16 residues in the CDR3. Germline V gene lookup returns CDR1 SGHDN and CDR2 FVKESK. This chain's CDR3 is CASSRQGPTNTGELFF. The CDR3 DNA follows: TGTGCCAGCAGCCGACAGGGGCCGACGAACACCGGGGAGCTGTTTTTT.

This clone appeared a single time. The V and J genes are TRBV7-2 and TRBJ1-2; no reliable D call. Germline V gene data show CDR1 as SGHTA and CDR2 as FQGNSA. CDR3 length: 16 amino acids. The ends were cut back, 3 bases at V and 5 bases at J, with 19 bases in the middle. For the CDR3, the DNA is TGTGCCAGCAGCTTGCTTTCAAAGAGGGATGAGTATGGCTACACCTTC. It is translated as CASSLLSKRDEYGYTF.

The rearrangement joins TRBV19 to TRBJ1-5, with 7 nucleotides matching TRBD1. The V gene's germline CDR1 is LNHDA and CDR2 SQIVND (reference sequence). The CDR3 is 16 amino acids. The J segment lost 0 bases and the V segment lost 5 bases, leaving 7 bases of the junction unmatched. CDR3 coding DNA: TGTGCCAGTAGTGTATCCGGGACAGTTAGCAATCAGCCCCAGCATTTT. Its protein is CASSVSGTVSNQPQHF.

The J gene is TRBJ2-5, the V gene TRBV19; no clear D. The CDR3 contains 13 residues. Germline loops: CDR1 LNHDA, CDR2 SQIVND (reference sequence). Trimming shortened V by 7 bases and J by 4 bases, and 13 bases separated the two germline ends. The CDR3 bases are TGTGCCAGTACAGGCTACCAAGGAGAGACCCAGTACTTC. It encodes CASTGYQGETQYF.

This clone showed up just a few times. This chain links TRBV29-1 with TRBJ2-5; 8 nucleotides agree with TRBD1. The V gene end was trimmed by 4 bases and the J gene end by 4 bases; junction bases not matched to a gene: 5. CDR1 and CDR2 from the germline V gene are SQVTM and ANQGSEA. This CDR3 comprises 13 residues. This CDR3 is CSVGGRGRETQYF. DNA for the CDR3: TGCAGCGTTGGGGGCAGGGGGCGAGAGACCCAGTACTTC. The variable domain in full, with the rest retrieved from reference TRBV29-1 and TRBJ2-5, is SAVISQKPSRDICQRGTSLTIQCQVDSQVTMMFWYRQQPGQSLTLIATANQGSEATYESGFVIDKFPISRPNLTFSTLTVSNMSPEDSSIYLCSVGGRGRETQYFGPGTRLLVL.